The present TCR beta chain was sequenced within a study of blood T cell repertoires in COVID-19. Study overall: Nucleic acid was either cDNA or gDNA, and it came from T cells, B-cell-depleted T cells, or PBMCs.

V was pared by 0 bases and J by 8 bases, with 9 bases between. The germline V gene encodes CDR1 SGHRS and CDR2 YFSETQ. The CDR3 consists of 14 residues. Study processing details: Researchers report that nucleated cell counts were estimated from reference gene primer amplification. Sequencing used immunoSEQ multiplex PCR; TCRdb keeps in-frame clones, though not all of them. V, J and clone size reflect that table, while D and trimming were determined from the DNA. The sample includes about 73,000 clones, roughly 76% of them seen just once. The specimen was peripheral blood. The clonotype was recovered from a woman in her 70s with acute or convalescent COVID-19. The chain couples TRBV5-1 to TRBJ1-6; maybe TRBD1 (6 bases). The CDR3, as DNA: TGCGCCAGCAGCTTGGTGGCAGGGGATTCACCCCTCCACTTT. Translated, it gives CASSLVAGDSPLHF. Based on the CDR3 plus reference TRBV5-1 and TRBJ1-6, the full variable domain is KAGVTQTPRYLIKTRGQQVTLSCSPISGHRSVSWYQQTPGQGLQFLFEYFSETQRNKGNFPGRFSGRQFSNSRSEMNVSTLELGDSALYLCASSLVAGDSPLHFGNGTRLTVT.